The clone carrying this T cell receptor (beta chain) was seen repeatedly, ten times or more. The CDR3 has 16 amino acids. Germline V gene data show CDR1 as SGHRS and CDR2 as YFSETQ. The V end was cut by 4 bases, the J end by 2 bases, with 13 bases between. TCRdb fed the reads into MiXCR, producing one record per CDR3 protein. The sample contains 250,000 or so distinct CDR3 sequences, around 26% of which appear only once. The sample originates from a study of kidney transplant recipient with SARS-CoV-2 infection. The chain uses TRBV5-1 and TRBJ2-6, with a possible D match to TRBD1 (5 bases). This receptor was taken from a young adult male patient who had COVID-19 and was a kidney transplant recipient. Part of the T cells may come from the graft donor. The sequences come from a blood sample, collected at baseline and between days 110 and 120 from a kidney transplant recipient. CDR3 in DNA: TGCGCCAGCAGCGACATCCAGGGTACTGGGGCCAACGTCCTGACTTTC. Amino acid sequence: CASSDIQGTGANVLTF.